This TCR beta chain is from a study of chemoradiotherapy in HPV16-positive cancers. Background on the study: Functional T-cell assays on a couple of HPV16-positive patients' cells defined candidate HPV-specific clones and common TCR motifs. Overall study findings and caveats: Functional assays defining HPV-specific T cells used only two HPV16-positive patients.

The assay was immunoSEQ multiplex PCR, and TCRdb's table has in-frame clones only and misses some. The sample yields about 21,000 clones, around 85% seen once. In the case of this clone: Its antigen remains unknown.

This TCR came from a human donor with HPV-associated anogenital cancer. The specimen was blood, collected from a patient who underwent chemoradiotherapy.

The CDR3 DNA follows: TGTGCCAGCAGTGAAGCGGGGAACTCACCCCTCCACTTT. Translated, it gives CASSEAGNSPLHF. The chain recombines TRBV6-1 with TRBJ1-6; D call uncertain. Looked up from germline, CDR1 is MNHNS and CDR2 is SASEGT. V was pared by 0 bases and J by 10 bases, with 7 bases between. This CDR3 has 13 residues.